Here is one TCR beta chain with its context. This specimen comes from a study of T cell repertoires in ileal Crohn's disease. Germline-derived CDR1 and CDR2 are SGHRS and YFSETQ. The V and J ends lost 0 bases and 2 bases respectively, with 6 bases between them. The length of the CDR3 is 13 residues. Some clones are missing from TCRdb's copy, which holds only in-frame ones; the method was immunoSEQ multiplex PCR. The profile covers approximately 15,000 clones, with roughly 70% appearing a single time and about 5.3% taken by the ten largest. The TCR was taken from an adult with Crohn's disease. The sample consisted of ileal tissue. This chain joins TRBV5-1 and TRBJ2-7, with D perhaps TRBD1 (5 bases). The CDR3 nucleotides read TGCGCCAGCAGCTTGGGGGGCCCCTACGAGCAGTACTTC. Protein: CASSLGGPYEQYF.